A selection of T cell receptor beta chains follows, all from one sample in a study of beta chain features in type 1 diabetes. Measured with immunoSEQ multiplex PCR; TCRdb has only the in-frame clones, and not every one. The table has approximately 250,000 clones, about 14% seen once; the top ten hold roughly 0.024%. Input material: naive CD4+ T cells from blood. The receptors stem from a woman between 40 and 50 years old in good health. Each CDR3 is given with its conserved first and last residue. D genes are given only for firm matches. For some rows the clone size is stated as once, few or many, or as a class when expanded; others skip it.

d_call,j_call,clone_size,cdr3_length,v_call,cdr3_nt,cdr3_aa
.,TRBJ2-5,.,14,TRBV27,TGTGCCAGCAGTTTATACCCGGGGATCGAGACCCAGTACTTC,CASSLYPGIETQYF
TRBD2,TRBJ2-5,.,17,TRBV5-1,TGCGCCAGCAGCCCGGGACTAGCGGGGGGGAACCAAGAGACCCAGTACTTC,CASSPGLAGGNQETQYF
TRBD2,TRBJ2-3,few,17,TRBV5-1,TGCGCCAGCAGCTTCATTTCACTAGCGGCTAGCACAGATACGCAGTATTTT,CASSFISLAASTDTQYF
.,TRBJ2-5,.,14,TRBV5-1,TGCGCCAGCAGCCTATGGGACTCCCAAGAGACCCAGTACTTC,CASSLWDSQETQYF
.,TRBJ2-3,few,15,TRBV9,TGTGCCAGCAGCGCCCTCGGGGGGCACACAGATACGCAGTATTTT,CASSALGGHTDTQYF
.,TRBJ2-7,few,13,TRBV7-8,TGTGCCAGCAGCTTTTCTCAGGGGTACGAGCAGTACTTC,CASSFSQGYEQYF
.,TRBJ1-1,few,13,TRBV5-4,TGTGCCAGCAGCAAGGACTCGAACACTGAAGCTTTCTTT,CASSKDSNTEAFF
TRBD1,TRBJ1-2,.,11,TRBV20-1,TGCAGTGCTAAAGACAGGGGCGGCTACACCTTC,CSAKDRGGYTF
TRBD2,TRBJ2-1,.,17,TRBV2,TGTGCCAGCAGACCGACTAGCGGGGGGGCCAGGTACAATGAGCAGTTCTTC,CASRPTSGGARYNEQFF
.,TRBJ1-6,few,12,TRBV27,TGTGCCACCCGGGGGGTTAATTCACCCCTCCACTTT,CATRGVNSPLHF
TRBD2,TRBJ2-3,few,15,TRBV7-2,TGTGCCAGCAAGCGGGGGCGGGGGGACACAGATACGCAGTATTTT,CASKRGRGDTDTQYF
.,TRBJ1-1,.,11,TRBV19,TGTGCCAGTAGTATATCGGCTGAAGCTTTCTTT,CASSISAEAFF
TRBD2,TRBJ2-1,.,17,TRBV7-8,TGTGCCAGCACCTCGTCGACCGGGACTAGCCGCTACAATGAGCAGTTCTTC,CASTSSTGTSRYNEQFF
TRBD2,TRBJ2-2,few,20,TRBV4-3,TGCGCCAGCAGCCAAGAAAGTCCTAGCGGGGGCACTCTTAGAATCGGGGAGCTGTTTTTT,CASSQESPSGGTLRIGELFF
.,TRBJ1-4,few,12,TRBV7-9,TGTGCCAGCAGCCGAGAGGCAGAAAAACTGTTTTTT,CASSREAEKLFF
.,TRBJ1-6,few,19,TRBV7-9,TGTGCCATCCAAGGCGGGGGGCATGGTTCTAAAGGGTATAATTCACCCCTCCACTTT,CAIQGGGHGSKGYNSPLHF
TRBD2,TRBJ2-3,.,16,TRBV7-2,TGTGCCAGCAGCTCGGGACTAGCGGGGCTCACAGATACGCAGTATTTT,CASSSGLAGLTDTQYF
.,TRBJ2-5,few,16,TRBV18,TGTGCCAGCTCACCATCTCCCGGGCAGGGGCCAGAGACCCAGTACTTC,CASSPSPGQGPETQYF
TRBD2,TRBJ2-1,few,15,TRBV5-6,TGTGCCAGCAGCCTAAGGACTAGCGGGGGGAGTGAGCAGTTCTTC,CASSLRTSGGSEQFF
TRBD1,TRBJ1-1,few,14,TRBV6-5,TGTGCCAGCAGGCAGGGGGTATGGGACACTGAAGCTTTCTTT,CASRQGVWDTEAFF
TRBD2,TRBJ2-3,.,14,TRBV28,TGTGCCAGCAGTTTTGGCGGGGGGAAAAATACGCAGTATTTT,CASSFGGGKNTQYF
.,TRBJ2-7,.,12,TRBV5-4,TGTGCCAGCAGCTTAGGGGTTGCCGAGCAGTACTTC,CASSLGVAEQYF
.,TRBJ1-1,.,12,TRBV7-8,TGTGCCAGCAGCTTAGAGCTAGCAGAAGCTTTCTTT,CASSLELAEAFF
TRBD2,TRBJ2-5,.,15,TRBV27,TGTGCCAGCAGTTTATCGGGGGGGGTCGGGGAGACCCAGTACTTC,CASSLSGGVGETQYF
.,TRBJ1-5,.,14,TRBV6-1,.,CASSSVAVDQPQHF
TRBD1,TRBJ2-2,.,16,TRBV5-6,TGTGCCAGCAGCTTGGCCGGGACAGGGAACACCGGGGAGCTGTTTTTT,CASSLAGTGNTGELFF
.,TRBJ2-3,.,17,TRBV5-1,TGCGCCAGCAGCTTGGCCCAGACACCCGCTTTGGCAGATACGCAGTATTTT,CASSLAQTPALADTQYF
TRBD1,TRBJ1-6,.,15,TRBV9,TGTGCCAGCAGCGGGGGACAGGGAAGAAATTCACCCCTCCACTTT,CASSGGQGRNSPLHF
TRBD1,TRBJ1-2,few,17,TRBV7-8,TGTGCCAGCAGCTTAACACTCGTCGGGACAGGGACCTATGGCTACACCTTC,CASSLTLVGTGTYGYTF
TRBD1,TRBJ1-2,few,15,TRBV2,TGTGCCAGCAGCCGATCCGACAGGGGGCGCGGTGGCTACACCTTC,CASSRSDRGRGGYTF